This T cell receptor (beta chain) was sequenced for a study of cytomegalovirus exposure and HLA in healthy donors. Germline CDR1 is LNHNV and CDR2 is YYDKDF (reference sequence). The CDR3 length is 15 residues. V shed 0 bases, J shed 7 bases, and the junction held 4 bases outside the gene matches. Clones were read by immunoSEQ multiplex PCR, and TCRdb kept only the in-frame ones, dropping some. Seen here are around 110,000 clones, about 88% observed once, and the top ten hold about 2%. The origin of this receptor is a woman younger than 30 in good health and CMV-seropositive. The V call is TRBV15, the J call TRBJ2-2; 8 bases match TRBD2. The source material was PBMCs. The DNA of the CDR3 is TGTGCCACCAGCAGAGATCCAGCGGGGGACGGGGAGCTGTTTTTT. This gives the protein CATSRDPAGDGELFF.